This entry concerns a single T cell receptor (beta chain). Its antigen is as yet unknown. This entry is derived from a study of shared clonotypes between healthy human individuals. Study-wide points: Sorted-subset samples were not fully sequenced, rarefaction indicated.

Profiling relied on immunoSEQ multiplex PCR, and the TCRdb table lists in-frame clones only, not all of them. The data contain hundreds of thousands of clones, just over 95% of them singletons. Terminally differentiated effector memory CD45RA+ cells were excluded by CCR7 positive selection of CD45RO-negative cells. This CDR3 spans 15 amino acids. V was clipped by 5 bases and J by 7 bases; unmatched bases: 7. Germline V CDR1 and CDR2: LGHNA, YSLEER. This clonotype originated in a man younger than 45 in good health. Sample: naive CD8+ T cells sorted from blood. V is TRBV4-3 and J is TRBJ2-2, with 10 nucleotides matching TRBD2. In DNA form, the CDR3 reads TGCGCCAGCAGCGCCGGGACTAGCGTCAACGGGGAGCTGTTTTTT. This encodes CASSAGTSVNGELFF.